This TCR beta chain was captured by sequencing in a study of blood T cell repertoires in COVID-19. About the research overall: There were acute and convalescent COVID-19 samples, and they came from the United States, Italy and Spain.

The CDR3 spans 17 residues. Germline V gene sequence: CDR1 LNHNV, CDR2 YYDKDF (reference sequence). V lost 5 bases, J lost 1 base, and 10 bases stayed unmatched. The assay was immunoSEQ multiplex PCR, and TCRdb's table has in-frame clones only and misses some. This sample carries around 400,000 clones, around 89% of them seen once, and the ten largest clones take 0.95% to 1.5%. Sample: peripheral blood. The receptor was isolated from a man in his forties or fifties with acute or convalescent COVID-19. The genes are TRBV15 and TRBJ2-2; 7 bases match TRBD1. DNA of the CDR3: TGTGCCACCAGCGGTGGCCCAACAGGGGTGAACACCGGGGAGCTGTTTTTT. It codes for CATSGGPTGVNTGELFF.